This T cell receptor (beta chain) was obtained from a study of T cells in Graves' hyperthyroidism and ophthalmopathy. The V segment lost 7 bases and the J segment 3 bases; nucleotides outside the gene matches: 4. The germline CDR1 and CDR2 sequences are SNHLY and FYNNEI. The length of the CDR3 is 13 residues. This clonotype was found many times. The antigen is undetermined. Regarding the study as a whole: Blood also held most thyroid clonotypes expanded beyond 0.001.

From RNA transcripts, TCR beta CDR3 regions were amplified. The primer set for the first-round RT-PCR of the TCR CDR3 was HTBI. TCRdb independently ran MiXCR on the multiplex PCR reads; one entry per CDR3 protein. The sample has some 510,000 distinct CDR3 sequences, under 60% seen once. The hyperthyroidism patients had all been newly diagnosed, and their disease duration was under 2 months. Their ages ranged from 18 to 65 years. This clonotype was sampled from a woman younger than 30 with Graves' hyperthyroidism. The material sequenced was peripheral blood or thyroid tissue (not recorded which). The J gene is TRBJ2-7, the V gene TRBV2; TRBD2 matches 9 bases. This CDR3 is CASTTSGFYEQYF. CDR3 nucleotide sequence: TGTGCCAGCACCACTAGCGGGTTCTACGAGCAGTACTTC.